Below, 30 T cell receptor beta chains from the same sample are listed, as sequenced in a study of shared clonotypes between healthy human individuals (dated by TCRdb to 2018 to 2020). Receptor libraries were prepared by the immunoSEQ multiplex PCR assay. TCRdb's version of the immuneACCESS table is confined to in-frame rearrangements and falls short of the full clone set. An unresolved V gene accounts for under half of the shortfall where checked; the remainder is of unknown origin. In this sample the table shows roughly 500,000 clones, over 75% of which occur a single time. The ten biggest clones cover about 13% of the sample. The specimen sequenced was PBMCs. The receptors derive from a woman in her thirties or forties in good health. Some clones in this sample may be carry-over from other donors' samples.

The rearrangement uses TRBV9 and TRBJ2-1, with TRBD2 identical over 11 bases. Germline trimming cut 4 bases from V and 9 bases from J; bases unmatched to any gene: 9. Germline CDR1 is SGDLS and CDR2 is YYNGEE. This CDR3 is 15 amino acids long. The CDR3 region is CASSPVSGRGGEQFF. DNA for the CDR3: TGTGCCAGCAGCCCAGTTAGCGGGAGGGGGGGTGAGCAGTTCTTC.

The CDR3 bases are TGTGCCAGCAGCTTATTGGCGGACCCCGGGAATGAGCAGTTCTTC. It translates to CASSLLADPGNEQFF. The V call is TRBV7-9, the J call TRBJ2-1; D gene ambiguous. The germline gives CDR1 SEHNR, CDR2 FQNEAQ (reference sequence). The ends were cut back, 2 bases at V and 7 bases at J, with 15 bases in the middle. The CDR3 is 15 residues long. The full variable domain, completed using reference TRBV7-9 and TRBJ2-1, is DTGVSQNPRHKITKRGQNVTFRCDPISEHNRLYWYRQTLGQGPEFLTYFQNEAQLEKSRLLSDRFSAERPKGSFSTLEIQRTEQGDSAMYLCASSLLADPGNEQFFGPGTRLTVL.

The chain is built from TRBV29-1 and TRBJ2-1; 8 positions match TRBD1. The CDR3 is made up of 12 amino acids. The germline V gene has CDR1 SQVTM and CDR2 ANQGSEA. V lost 6 bases, J lost 7 bases, and 5 bases stayed unmatched. CDR3 nucleotides: TGCAGCGTGGGGACAGGTTTTAATGAGCAGTTCTTC. This gives the protein CSVGTGFNEQFF.

The J gene is TRBJ1-1, the V gene TRBV5-5; TRBD1 matches at 7 bases. The CDR3 sequence is 14 residues long. CDR1 is SGHKS, CDR2 YYEKEE, per germline (reference sequence). V dropped 2 bases and J dropped 4; count of bases not matched to a gene: 5. CDR3 residues: CASSFRGFGTEAFF. The CDR3 DNA is TGTGCCAGCAGCTTCAGGGGGTTTGGCACTGAAGCTTTCTTT.

To note about this clone: This is likely an artifact of a read error, given a far larger clone one base away. At the DNA level, this CDR3 is encoded by other sequences in the same sample as well. V and J are TRBV7-9 and TRBJ2-7, with D hard to call. This CDR3 has 11 amino acids. The germline V gene encodes CDR1 SEHNR and CDR2 FQNEAQ (reference sequence). In DNA form, the CDR3 reads TGTGCAAGCAGCTGGTTGGCTAATACGTACTTC. Translating it yields CASSWLANTYF.

The rearrangement uses TRBV29-1 and TRBJ2-5; the match to TRBD1 covers 11 bases. This CDR3 is built from 12 residues. The germline V gene encodes CDR1 SQVTM and CDR2 ANQGSEA. The trim removed 5 bases at V and 10 bases at J, leaving 6 bases unmatched. CDR3 in amino acids: CSVRGTGGDQYF. The CDR3 bases are TGCAGCGTTCGCGGGACAGGGGGGGACCAGTACTTC.

The rearrangement links TRBV15 to TRBJ1-2, with 7 bases aligning to TRBD1. The CDR3 consists of 17 residues. CDR1 is LNHNV and CDR2 is YYDKDF in the germline V gene (reference sequence). V lost 0 bases and J lost 3; bases outside the gene matches: 10. Here the CDR3 reads CATSRDRRGGTDYGYTF. The CDR3 coding sequence is TGTGCCACCAGCAGAGATAGGCGGGGTGGGACAGACTATGGCTACACCTTC.

This rearrangement joins TRBV2 to TRBJ1-4; TRBD1 matches at 9 bases. The junction had 9 bases not matched to a gene; V was cut back by 6 bases and J by 7 bases. CDR1 SNHLY and CDR2 FYNNEI come from the germline V gene. CDR3 length equals 15 residues. The CDR3 nucleotides are TGTGCCAGCAGGACGGACAGGGGAGCAAGTGAAAAACTGTTTTTT. Translated, it gives CASRTDRGASEKLFF.

This clone came up many times. The genes are TRBV7-9 and TRBJ2-1, with a weak D call TRBD1 (6 bases). The V gene's germline CDR1 is SEHNR and CDR2 FQNEAQ (reference sequence). The CDR3 is 15 residues long. Trimming pared 2 bases from V and 5 bases from J, leaving 13 bases between. The CDR3, as DNA: TGTGCCAGCAGCTTATTAAGAGGGGACAACAATGAGCAGTTCTTC. Protein: CASSLLRGDNNEQFF.

This clone was seen just once. The V call is TRBV5-1, the J call TRBJ1-4; D gene unclear. Germline CDR1 is SGHRS and CDR2 is YFSETQ. V was trimmed by 2 bases and J by 8 bases, leaving 10 bases between them. The CDR3 consists of 13 residues. In DNA form, the CDR3 reads TGCGCCAGCAGCTTTGCTCCGGGCGAAAAACTGTTTTTT. Translation gives CASSFAPGEKLFF.

The chain carries TRBV7-3 and TRBJ2-4; a weak D match, TRBD2 (5 bases). Trimming removed 5 bases from V and 7 bases from J, with 15 bases in between. The CDR3 sequence is 14 residues long. Germline V gene data show CDR1 as SGHTA and CDR2 as FQGTGA. CDR3 DNA: TGTGCCAGCAGCCCTGAGGGCTGGAGCAACATTCAGTACTTC. Encoded protein: CASSPEGWSNIQYF. The variable domain in full, completed from reference TRBV7-3 and TRBJ2-4, reads GAGVSQTPSNKVTEKGKYVELRCDPISGHTALYWYRQSLGQGPEFLIYFQGTGAADDSGLPNDRFFAVRPEGSVSTLKIQRTERGDSAVYLCASSPEGWSNIQYFGAGTRLSVL.

This clone was seen once. The V call is TRBV5-6, the J call TRBJ1-5; D not resolved. From germline, CDR1 is SGHDT and CDR2 YYEEEE. Trimming cost V 2 bases and J 0 bases, with 12 bases left between them. CDR3 length: 16 amino acids. The CDR3 region has the DNA TGTGCCAGCAGCTTTTTCGCCTCACCTAGCAATCAGCCCCAGCATTTT. It specifies CASSFFASPSNQPQHF.

The rearrangement links TRBV6-5 to TRBJ2-2; TRBD2 agrees at 7 bases. Per germline, CDR1 MNHEY and CDR2 SVGAGI. V lost 4 bases to trimming and J lost 5 bases; unmatched junction nucleotides: 7. The CDR3 has 15 amino acids. The CDR3 DNA reads as TGTGCCAGCAGTTTACCGGGACTATCAACCGGGGAGCTGTTTTTT. Translation gives CASSLPGLSTGELFF.

This chain connects TRBV4-1 to TRBJ2-7; D gene ambiguous. Trimming left V 5 bases short and J 0 bases short, with 8 bases between. Germline V gene data show CDR1 as MGHRA and CDR2 as YSYEKL. CDR3 length: 13 amino acids. As DNA, the CDR3 is TGCGCCAGCAGCTACTTTTCCTCCTACGAGCAGTACTTC. This encodes CASSYFSSYEQYF.

The J gene is TRBJ2-7, the V gene TRBV28; 10 bases agree with TRBD2. J was trimmed by 0 bases and V by 4 bases; bases with no gene match: 3. CDR3 length equals 15 residues. The germline CDR1 and CDR2 sequences are MDHEN and SYDVKM. This CDR3 reads CASSSTSGYSYEQYF. CDR3 nucleotides: TGTGCCAGCAGTTCGACTAGCGGGTACTCCTACGAGCAGTACTTC.

With regard to this clone: A far larger clone lies a single base away; this is likely a read error. J is TRBJ2-7 and V is TRBV10-1; D tentatively reads TRBD1 or TRBD2 (5 bases each). CDR1 is WNHNN and CDR2 is SYGVQD in the germline V gene (reference sequence). The CDR3 consists of 12 residues. With 4 bases removed from V and 9 bases from J, the gap between germline ends came to 13 bases. The chain's CDR3 is CASSAHGAGQYF. Here the CDR3 DNA reads TGCGCCAGCAGTGCTCACGGGGCGGGGCAGTACTTC.

The chain links TRBV2 to TRBJ2-2; TRBD1 matches 11 bases. V was clipped by 11 bases and J by 6 bases; unmatched bases: 8. This CDR3 is built from 14 residues. Per the germline V gene, CDR1 is SNHLY and CDR2 is FYNNEI. CDR3 amino acids: CAVTRDRGSGELFF. The CDR3 DNA sequence: TGTGCCGTTACCCGGGACAGGGGGTCCGGGGAGCTGTTTTTT.

This sequence joins TRBV9 and TRBJ2-7; perhaps TRBD2 as D (7 bases). V was trimmed by 4 bases and J by 4 bases, leaving 18 bases between them. CDR1 and CDR2 from the germline V gene are SGDLS and YYNGEE. The CDR3 contains 15 residues. CDR3 sequence (DNA): TGTGCCAGCAGCAGAGATGTGGGAGGGGGTTACGAGCAGTACTTC. This sequence encodes CASSRDVGGGYEQYF. Looking up the rest from reference TRBV9 and TRBJ2-7 gives the full variable domain: DSGVTQTPKHLITATGQRVTLRCSPRSGDLSVYWYQQSLDQGLQFLIQYYNGEERAKGNILERFSAQQFPDLHSELNLSSLELGDSALYFCASSRDVGGGYEQYFGPGTRLTVT.

In the case of this clone: A far larger clone is a single base away, which makes a read error likely. The chain employs TRBV6-1 and TRBJ2-2, with D unresolved. CDR1 is MNHNS and CDR2 is SASEGT in the germline V gene. The CDR3 has 15 residues. The CDR3 region has the DNA TGTGCCAGCAGTGAAGAAGAAGGAAACACCGTGGAGCTGTTTTTT. It translates to CASSEEEGNTVELFF.

The chain is built from TRBV27 and TRBJ2-4; 7 bases agree with TRBD2. The CDR3 is 19 amino acids. CDR1 and CDR2 (germline): MNHEY, SMNVEV (reference sequence). With 2 bases clipped from V and 1 base from J, the junction kept 14 bases outside the gene matches. Here the CDR3 DNA reads TGTGCCAGCAGTTTAACCCCACCGGGCGGGAGAATGGCCAAAAACATTCAGTACTTC. It encodes CASSLTPPGGRMAKNIQYF.

Remarks on this clone: Distinct nucleotide sequences in the sample also encode this CDR3. This CDR3 is CASSRTSGSSYEQYF. In DNA, the CDR3 is TGTGCCAGCAGCCGGACTAGCGGCAGCTCCTACGAGCAGTACTTC. This chain uses TRBV7-2 with TRBJ2-7, with TRBD2 matching over 10 bases. The CDR3 length is 15 residues. Germline assignment: CDR1 SGHTA and CDR2 FQGNSA. The V segment lost 5 bases and the J segment 0 bases; nucleotides outside the gene matches: 4.

For this clone: This likely stems from a read error, as it lies one base from a far larger clone. The same CDR3 arises from other DNA sequences in this sample as well. This chain uses TRBV7-2 with TRBJ2-3; maybe TRBD2 (6 bases). The germline CDR1 and CDR2 sequences are SGHTA and FQGNSA. The CDR3 is 16 residues long. Trimming took 3 bases from V and 4 from J, leaving 17 bases between them. The CDR3 is CASSFGRLGLADTQYF. The CDR3 bases are TGTGCCAGCAGCTTCGGCAGACTAGGCCTTGCAGATACGCAGTATTTT.

A note on this clone: A far larger clone is a single base away, which makes a read error likely. This CDR3 is CASSFREQHF. In DNA form, the CDR3 reads TGTGCCAGCAGTTTCCGGGAGCAGCACTTC. The gene calls are TRBV2 and TRBJ2-7, with D perhaps TRBD2 (6 bases). In germline, CDR1 is SNHLY, CDR2 FYNNEI. This CDR3 spans 10 amino acids.

The chain carries TRBV11-1 and TRBJ2-7; 13 nucleotides align to TRBD2. V lost 5 bases, J lost 2 bases, and 3 bases stayed unmatched. Per germline, CDR1 SGHAT and CDR2 FQDESV (reference sequence). CDR3 length equals 15 residues. The CDR3 DNA is TGTGCCAGCAGCGCCGGGACTAGCGGGACCTACGAGCAGTACTTC. Amino acids: CASSAGTSGTYEQYF.

In its sample, this clone was seen once. The chain links TRBV5-4 to TRBJ2-2; D possibly corresponds to TRBD1 (5 bases). V shed 4 bases and J shed 4 bases, with 11 bases lying between them. CDR3 length: 14 amino acids. Germline-derived CDR1 and CDR2 are SGHNT and YYREEE (reference sequence). As DNA, the CDR3 is TGTGCCAGCAGCGTAGACAGCCCCACCGGGGAGCTGTTTTTT. This gives the protein CASSVDSPTGELFF.

A remark on this clone: This likely stems from a read error, as it lies one base from a far larger clone. The sample holds other DNA sequences that translate to the same CDR3. This rearrangement joins TRBV25-1 to TRBJ2-7; 13 bases agree with TRBD2. Germline CDR1 is MGHDK and CDR2 is SYGVNS. The CDR3 covers 15 residues. The DNA for the CDR3 is TGCGCCAGCAGTGCCGGACTAGCGGGAGTCGACGAGCAGTACTTC. It specifies CASSAGLAGVDEQYF.

This clone appeared once. A far larger clone differs by one base, so this is likely a read error. This CDR3 is missing its conserved last phenylalanine or tryptophan, likely due to a read error. The chain couples TRBV19 to TRBJ1-1; no clear D. Per germline, CDR1 LNHDA and CDR2 SQIVND (reference sequence). V lost 5 bases and J lost 0, with 7 bases in between. The CDR3 contains 13 residues. CDR3 residues: CASSATMNTEAFL. Written as DNA, the CDR3 is TGTGCCAGTAGTGCAACAATGAACACTGAAGCTTTCCTT.

This chain connects TRBV6-5 to TRBJ2-2, with 7 bases lining up with TRBD2. The junction had 7 bases not matched to a gene; V was cut back by 2 bases and J by 4 bases. The CDR3 has 16 residues. CDR1 MNHEY and CDR2 SVGAGI come from the germline V gene. CDR3 residues: CASSYQSLAGTGELFF. In nucleotides, the CDR3 is TGTGCCAGCAGTTACCAAAGTTTAGCGGGCACCGGGGAGCTGTTTTTT.

This clone was seen once. The chain couples TRBV7-2 to TRBJ2-7; TRBD2 agrees at 7 bases. The CDR3 totals 14 residues. With V trimmed by 1 base and J by 3 bases, 3 bases remained unmatched. The V gene's germline CDR1 is SGHTA and CDR2 FQGNSA. The CDR3 loop is CASSLGGEGYEQYF. DNA for the CDR3: TGTGCCAGCAGCTTAGGGGGGGAGGGCTACGAGCAGTACTTC. The full variable domain, its missing parts supplied by reference TRBV7-2 and TRBJ2-7, is GAGVSQSPSNKVTEKGKDVELRCDPISGHTALYWYRQSLGQGLEFLIYFQGNSAPDKSGLPSDRFSAERTGGSVSTLTIQRTQQEDSAVYLCASSLGGEGYEQYFGPGTRLTVT.

Regarding this clone: A single base separates this from a much larger clone, so it may be a read error. The chain joins TRBV20-1 to TRBJ1-2; D not certain. Germline CDR1 and CDR2: DFQATT and SNEGSKA (reference sequence). The CDR3 is made up of 10 amino acids. V lost 3 bases and J lost 5, with 4 bases in between. This CDR3 is CSASGYGYTF. The CDR3 bases are TGCAGTGCTAGCGGTTATGGCTACACCTTC.